This is a list of T cell receptor beta chains from one sample in a study of Ad26.COV2.S vaccination and SARS-CoV-2 variants. Profiling relied on immunoSEQ multiplex PCR, and the TCRdb table lists in-frame clones only, not all of them. The sample includes over 450,000 clones, about 88% of them seen just once. The sample consisted of peripheral blood, taken in a trial of Ad26.COV2.S vaccine versus placebo. The receptors originated from a person between 18 and 65 years old who received the Ad26.COV2.S COVID-19 vaccine or a placebo. CDR3s include the opening cysteine and the closing phenylalanine or tryptophan. Each record gives: V gene, D gene, clone size, J gene, CDR3 protein, CDR3 DNA. D genes are given only for firm matches. For some rows the clone size is stated as once, few or many, or as a class when expanded; others skip it.

TRBV9	TRBD1	NA	TRBJ1-2	CASSEQGGFYGYTF	TGTGCCAGCAGCGAACAGGGGGGGTTCTATGGCTACACCTTC
TRBV3-1/TRBV3-2	NA	few	TRBJ1-2	CASSTRGGVPPLYGYTF	TGTGCCAGCAGCACCCGAGGTGGGGTTCCCCCCCTCTATGGCTACACCTTC
TRBV6-5	TRBD1	NA	TRBJ1-2	CASSYKGQGGGYTF	TGTGCCAGCAGTTATAAGGGCCAGGGGGGCGGCTACACCTTC
TRBV11-2	NA	once	TRBJ1-2	CASSPWTKIYGYTF	TGTGCCAGCAGCCCGTGGACGAAGATTTATGGCTACACCTTC
TRBV28	TRBD1	NA	TRBJ1-4	CASSPIGQGPFRLREKLFF	TGTGCCAGCAGTCCAATCGGACAGGGCCCGTTTCGACTGAGGGAAAAACTGTTTTTT
TRBV24-1	NA	NA	TRBJ2-7	CATSPGDRGASYEQYF	TGTGCCACCAGCCCAGGGGACCGGGGTGCGTCCTACGAGCAGTACTTC
TRBV2	NA	NA	TRBJ1-4	CASSVGYEKLFF	TGTGCCAGCAGTGTCGGATATGAAAAACTGTTTTTT
TRBV5-1	TRBD1	NA	TRBJ1-2	CASSLDQRDSSNYGYTF	TGCGCCAGCAGCTTGGATCAAAGGGACAGCAGCAACTATGGCTACACCTTC
TRBV3-1/TRBV3-2	NA	NA	TRBJ1-2	CASSQVMRTVYGYTF	TGTGCCAGCAGCCAGGTGATGAGGACGGTCTATGGCTACACCTTC
TRBV5-4	NA	NA	TRBJ2-7	CASSLLGQGSEQYF	TGTGCCAGCAGCTTGTTAGGTCAGGGGTCCGAGCAGTACTTC
TRBV7-9	TRBD1	NA	TRBJ2-3	CASSLTGDPTDTQYF	TGTGCCAGCAGCTTGACAGGGGACCCCACAGATACGCAGTATTTT
TRBV15	NA	NA	TRBJ1-2	CATSRDSWYLNVRLEDYGYTF	TGTGCCACCAGCAGAGATAGTTGGTATTTGAACGTTCGGTTGGAGGACTATGGCTACACCTTC
TRBV2	TRBD1	NA	TRBJ1-2	CASSEGTGVNGYTF	TGTGCCAGCAGTGAAGGGACAGGGGTAAATGGCTACACCTTC
TRBV28	NA	NA	TRBJ1-1	CASSLASAGPNTEAFF	TGTGCCAGCAGTTTAGCTTCGGCCGGGCCAAACACTGAAGCTTTCTTT
TRBV6-2/TRBV6-3	TRBD1	NA	TRBJ1-2	CASSSRRQGGSGYTF	TGTGCCAGCAGTTCACGTCGACAGGGGGGATCAGGCTACACCTTC
TRBV5-1	NA	NA	TRBJ1-5	CASSLAPGAGQPQHF	TGCGCCAGCAGCTTGGCACCGGGGGCCGGTCAGCCCCAGCATTTT
TRBV28	TRBD1	NA	TRBJ2-1	CASSLKGAKFF	TGTGCCAGCAGTTTAAAGGGGGCGAAGTTCTTC
TRBV28	TRBD1	NA	TRBJ1-3	CASSSRFIRTGGFPLSGNTIYF	TGTGCCAGCAGTTCCCGATTTATAAGGACAGGGGGCTTCCCCCTCTCTGGAAACACCATATATTTT
TRBV7-9	TRBD2	NA	TRBJ2-1	CASSLETSGMYNEQFF	TGTGCCAGCAGCTTAGAAACTAGCGGGATGTACAATGAGCAGTTCTTC
TRBV9	NA	NA	TRBJ1-2	CASRGLRTKGYTF	TGTGCCAGCAGAGGCCTCCGGACAAAGGGCTACACCTTC
TRBV9	TRBD2	NA	TRBJ2-3	CASSVSQGLAGLDTQYF	TGTGCCAGCAGCGTTAGTCAGGGACTAGCGGGTCTGGATACGCAGTATTTT
TRBV6-2/TRBV6-3	NA	NA	TRBJ1-3	CASSYIGIHSGNTIYF	TGTGCCAGCAGTTATATCGGAATACACTCTGGAAACACCATATATTTT
TRBV7-9	TRBD1	NA	TRBJ2-1	CASSPGGGQGYSNEQFF	TGTGCCAGCAGCCCCGGGGGGGGACAGGGGTATTCAAATGAGCAGTTCTTC
TRBV7-9	NA	NA	TRBJ1-1	CASSPMGQENTEAFF	TGTGCCAGCAGCCCCATGGGGCAGGAGAACACTGAAGCTTTCTTT
TRBV12-5	NA	NA	TRBJ1-4	CASGTTLEMEKLFF	TGTGCTAGTGGGACGACACTAGAAATGGAAAAACTGTTTTTT
TRBV30	NA	NA	TRBJ2-6	CALDSGANVLTF	TGTGCCTTAGACTCTGGGGCCAACGTCCTGACTTTC
TRBV2	NA	once	TRBJ2-3	CASSSGTDTQYF	TGTGCCAGCAGTAGCGGCACAGATACGCAGTATTTT
TRBV4-1	NA	NA	TRBJ2-7	CASSSEEYSYEQYF	TGCGCCAGCAGCTCTGAGGAATACTCCTACGAGCAGTACTTC
TRBV18	NA	NA	TRBJ1-1	CASSQSLFPNTEAFF	TGTGCCAGCTCACAAAGTCTGTTCCCGAACACTGAAGCTTTCTTT
TRBV19	NA	NA	TRBJ1-2	CASSIFREGGYTF	TGTGCCAGTAGTATTTTCAGGGAAGGAGGCTACACCTTC
TRBV6-5	NA	NA	TRBJ2-5	CASTGERETQYF	TGTGCCAGCACGGGGGAGCGAGAGACCCAGTACTTC
TRBV6-1	NA	NA	TRBJ1-2	CASSDHYREFYGYTF	TGTGCCAGCAGTGACCATTACAGGGAATTCTATGGCTACACCTTC
TRBV30	NA	NA	TRBJ2-2	CAWSVPGRVTGELFF	TGTGCCTGGAGTGTCCCAGGGAGAGTAACCGGGGAGCTGTTTTTT
TRBV6-5	NA	NA	TRBJ2-5	CASVSQVETQYF	TGTGCCAGCGTCAGCCAGGTTGAGACCCAGTACTTC
TRBV30	NA	NA	TRBJ1-2	CAWSVYPDGYTF	TGTGCCTGGAGTGTATATCCAGATGGCTACACCTTC
TRBV19	NA	NA	TRBJ2-1	CASSFRSSYNEQFF	TGTGCCAGTAGTTTCAGGAGCTCCTACAATGAGCAGTTCTTC
TRBV15	NA	NA	TRBJ2-3	CATGRARTDTQYF	TGTGCCACCGGCAGGGCGCGAACAGATACGCAGTATTTT
TRBV3-1/TRBV3-2	TRBD2	NA	TRBJ2-1	CASVPGLAETISYNEQFF	TGTGCCAGTGTTCCGGGACTAGCGGAAACAATCTCCTACAATGAGCAGTTCTTC
TRBV28	TRBD1	NA	TRBJ1-6	CASSSPGQGDSPLHF	TGTGCCAGCAGTTCACCGGGACAGGGCGATTCACCCCTCCACTTT
TRBV2	NA	NA	TRBJ2-2	CASSAPSLPELFF	TGTGCCAGCAGCGCCCCCAGTCTTCCGGAGCTGTTTTTT
TRBV3-1/TRBV3-2	TRBD1	NA	TRBJ1-6	CASSSNTGVFSPLHF	TGTGCCAGCAGTTCTAATACAGGGGTCTTCTCACCCCTCCACTTT
TRBV2	NA	NA	TRBJ1-5	CASRIWGRQHF	TGTGCCAGCAGGATTTGGGGCAGACAGCATTTT
TRBV4-3	TRBD1	NA	TRBJ1-3	CASSQGPGQLTGNTIYF	TGCGCCAGCAGCCAAGGTCCGGGACAGCTAACTGGAAACACCATATATTTT
TRBV6-5	NA	once	TRBJ2-3	CASSYYGGTNTDTQYF	TGTGCCAGCAGTTACTATGGGGGGACAAACACAGATACGCAGTATTTT